These 8 T cell receptor beta chains were sequenced from one sample in a study of tumor-infiltrating lymphocytes in oesophageal squamous cell carcinoma. Each CDR3 protein gets one entry after TCRdb re-called the PCR reads with MiXCR. The data show 20,000 to 25,000 distinct CDR3 sequences, under 45% seen once. The sequenced material came from esophageal tumor tissue. The receptors derive from a male donor with esophageal squamous cell carcinoma.

A word on this clonotype: A much larger clone lies one base from this, so it may be a read error. No conserved phenylalanine or tryptophan ends this CDR3, so it is likely a read error. The chain uses TRBV28 and TRBJ1-4; no clear D gene. The last part of the DNA fits TRBJ1-6 better; the J call may be wrong. Germline values: CDR1 MDHEN, CDR2 SYDVKM. This CDR3 contains 13 residues. CDR3 amino acids: CASSFSGNSPLHI. The CDR3 DNA sequence: TGTGCCAGCAGTTTCTCGGGGAATTCACCCCTCCACATT.

In its sample, this clonotype was seen a few times. The chain combines TRBV7-3 with TRBJ1-5; D uncertain. Between the trimmed V and J ends, which lost 6 bases and 3 bases, there was a span of 9 bases. The CDR3 spans 13 residues. From germline, CDR1 is SGHTA and CDR2 FQGTGA. CDR3 amino acids: CASSRMINQPQHF. CDR3 in DNA: TGTGCCAGCAGTCGCATGATCAATCAGCCCCAGCATTTT.

This clonotype was recorded at least ten times. The chain carries TRBV5-5 and TRBJ1-6, with 8 bases fitting TRBD1. The V segment lost 0 bases and the J segment 8 bases; nucleotides outside the gene matches: 4. The germline V gene has CDR1 SGHKS and CDR2 YYEKEE (reference sequence). The CDR3 spans 15 residues. CDR3 in DNA: TGTGCCAGCAGCTTGGAGGGACAGGATTATTCACCCCTCCACTTT. This translates into CASSLEGQDYSPLHF.

The chain uses TRBV19 and TRBJ2-1; the match to TRBD2 covers 8 bases. The CDR3 contains 15 residues. CDR1 LNHDA and CDR2 SQIVND come from the germline V gene (reference sequence). Germline trimming cut 3 bases from V and 10 bases from J; bases unmatched to any gene: 11. CDR3: CASSILASGGGEQFF. The CDR3 DNA follows: TGTGCCAGTAGTATTTTGGCGTCCGGGGGGGGAGAGCAGTTCTTC.

At least ten counts were recorded for this clonotype. The chain links TRBV7-8 to TRBJ1-1; 8 nucleotides agree with TRBD1. V lost 10 bases to trimming and J lost 4 bases; unmatched junction nucleotides: 8. This CDR3 is built from 13 residues. CDR1 and CDR2 (germline): SGHVS, FQNEAQ. The CDR3 bases are TGTGCCACCGTCGGACAGGGTCTCACTGAAGCTTTCTTT. This sequence encodes CATVGQGLTEAFF.

The rearrangement joins TRBV6-6 to TRBJ2-3; D not resolved. With 0 bases removed from V and 1 base from J, the gap between germline ends came to 5 bases. Per germline, CDR1 MNHNY and CDR2 SVGAGI (reference sequence). The CDR3 contains 14 residues. DNA of the CDR3: TGTGCCAGCAGTTACTCTCCGGGCACAGATACGCAGTATTTT. Translated, it gives CASSYSPGTDTQYF.

The chain has TRBV7-6 and TRBJ2-7; D uncertain. V was clipped by 0 bases and J by 2 bases, with 5 bases between them. This CDR3 is built from 13 residues. Germline CDR1 is SGHVS and CDR2 is FNYEAQ. The CDR3: CASSLAVTYEQYF. The CDR3 coding sequence is TGTGCCAGCAGCTTAGCGGTTACCTACGAGCAGTACTTC. The variable domain in full, completed from reference TRBV7-6 and TRBJ2-7, reads GAGVSQSPRYKVTKRGQDVALRCDPISGHVSLYWYRQALGQGPEFLTYFNYEAQQDKSGLPNDRFSAERPEGSISTLTIQRTEQRDSAMYRCASSLAVTYEQYFGPGTRLTVT.

This clonotype was recorded a few times. The chain employs TRBV7-2 and TRBJ1-5, with 7 bases identical to TRBD1. This CDR3 is 15 amino acids long. Trimming removed 1 base from V and 8 bases from J; junction bases left unmatched: 8. Germline lookup yields CDR1 SGHTA and CDR2 FQGNSA. The CDR3 reads CASSLGSRGREPQHF. The CDR3 DNA reads TGTGCCAGCAGCTTAGGGTCGAGGGGGCGAGAGCCCCAGCATTTT.